This TCR beta chain was captured by sequencing in a study of blood T cell repertoires in COVID-19. At the level of the study: Some COVID-19 samples were acute and others convalescent; all came from the United States, Italy and Spain. PBMCs, B-cell-depleted T cells, or T cells were the source of the cDNA or gDNA that made up the material.

Source study methods: Reference gene primers were amplified, and this amplification served to estimate nucleated cell counts. Sequencing was performed with immunoSEQ multiplex PCR; in TCRdb, only in-frame clones are kept and a portion is missing. V, J and clone size are those of that table, while D and trimming were read from the DNA. This sample has 95,000 or so clones, with roughly 80% found just once. Sequencing was carried out using peripheral blood. This receptor was obtained from an older man with active or convalescent COVID-19.

The CDR3 nucleotides read TGTGCCAGCAGCTTGGGAGGCTGGTTTAGCTCCTACGAGCAGTACTTC. It specifies CASSLGGWFSSYEQYF. The chain joins TRBV5-6 to TRBJ2-7; no firm D call. Germline V gene sequence: CDR1 SGHDT, CDR2 YYEEEE. The CDR3 contains 16 residues. Trimming left V 0 bases short and J 0 bases short, with 13 bases between.